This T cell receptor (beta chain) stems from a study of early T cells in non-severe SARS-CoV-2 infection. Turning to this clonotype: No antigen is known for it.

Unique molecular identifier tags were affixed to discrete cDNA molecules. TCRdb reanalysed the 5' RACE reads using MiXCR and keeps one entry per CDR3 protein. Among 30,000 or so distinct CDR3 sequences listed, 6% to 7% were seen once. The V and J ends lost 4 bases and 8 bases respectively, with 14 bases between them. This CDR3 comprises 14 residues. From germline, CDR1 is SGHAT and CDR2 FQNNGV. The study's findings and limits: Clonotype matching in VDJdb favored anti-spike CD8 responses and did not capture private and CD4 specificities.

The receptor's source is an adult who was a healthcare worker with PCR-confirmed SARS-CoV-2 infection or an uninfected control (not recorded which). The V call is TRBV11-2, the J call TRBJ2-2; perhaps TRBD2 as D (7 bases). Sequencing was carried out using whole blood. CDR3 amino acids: CASSSMRGLGELFF. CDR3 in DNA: TGTGCCAGCAGCTCCATGCGGGGGCTGGGGGAGCTGTTTTTT.